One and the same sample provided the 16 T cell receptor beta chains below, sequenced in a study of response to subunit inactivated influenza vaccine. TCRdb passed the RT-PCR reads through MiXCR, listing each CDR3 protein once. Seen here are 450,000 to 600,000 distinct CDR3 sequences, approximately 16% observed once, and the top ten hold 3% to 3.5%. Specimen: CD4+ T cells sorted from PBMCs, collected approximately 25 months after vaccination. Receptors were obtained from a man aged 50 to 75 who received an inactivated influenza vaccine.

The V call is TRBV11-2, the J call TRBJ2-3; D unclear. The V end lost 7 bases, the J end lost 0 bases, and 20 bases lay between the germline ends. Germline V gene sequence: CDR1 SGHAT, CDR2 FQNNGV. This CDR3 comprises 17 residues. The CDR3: CASTLWGKKISTDTQYF. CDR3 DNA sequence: TGTGCCAGCACCCTTTGGGGTAAGAAGATCAGCACAGATACGCAGTATTTT.

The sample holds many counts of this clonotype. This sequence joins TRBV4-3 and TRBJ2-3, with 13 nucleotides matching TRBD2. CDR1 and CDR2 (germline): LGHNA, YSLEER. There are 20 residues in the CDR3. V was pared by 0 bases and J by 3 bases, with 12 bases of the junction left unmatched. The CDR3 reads CASSQDLVTSGRSGTDTQYF. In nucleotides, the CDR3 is TGCGCCAGCAGCCAAGATCTGGTGACTAGCGGGAGGTCGGGAACAGATACGCAGTATTTT.

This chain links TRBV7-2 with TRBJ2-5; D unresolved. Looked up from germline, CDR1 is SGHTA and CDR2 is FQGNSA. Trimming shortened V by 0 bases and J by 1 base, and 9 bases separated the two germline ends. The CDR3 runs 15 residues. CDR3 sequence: CASSLALFSQETQYF. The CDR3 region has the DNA TGTGCCAGCAGCTTAGCGCTCTTCAGCCAAGAGACCCAGTACTTC.

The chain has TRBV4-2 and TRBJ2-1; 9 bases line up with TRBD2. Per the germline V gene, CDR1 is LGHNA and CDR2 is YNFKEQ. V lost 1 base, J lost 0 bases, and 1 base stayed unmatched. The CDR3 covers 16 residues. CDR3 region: CASSQGTSVSYNEQFF. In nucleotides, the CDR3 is TGTGCCAGCAGCCAAGGGACTAGCGTCTCCTACAATGAGCAGTTCTTC.

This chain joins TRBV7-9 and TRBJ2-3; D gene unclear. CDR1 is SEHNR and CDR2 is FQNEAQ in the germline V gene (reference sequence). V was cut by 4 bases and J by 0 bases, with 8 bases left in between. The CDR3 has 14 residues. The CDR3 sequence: CASSSDHSTDTQYF. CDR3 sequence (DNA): TGTGCCAGCAGCTCCGACCATAGCACAGATACGCAGTATTTT.

CDR3: CSARKQGLYNEQFF. Written as DNA, the CDR3 is TGCAGTGCTAGAAAACAGGGCTTATACAATGAGCAGTTCTTC. This chain joins TRBV20-1 and TRBJ2-1; a weak D match, TRBD1 (6 bases). Looked up from germline, CDR1 is DFQATT and CDR2 is SNEGSKA (reference sequence). Trimming left V 2 bases short and J 4 bases short, with 12 bases between. This CDR3 has 14 amino acids.

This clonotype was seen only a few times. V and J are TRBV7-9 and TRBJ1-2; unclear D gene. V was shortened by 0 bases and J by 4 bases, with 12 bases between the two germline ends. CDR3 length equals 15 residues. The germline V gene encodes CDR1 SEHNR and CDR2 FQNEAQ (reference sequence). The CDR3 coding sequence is TGTGCCAGCAGCTTAGCCCACGGGCAACCCTATGGCTACACCTTC. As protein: CASSLAHGQPYGYTF.

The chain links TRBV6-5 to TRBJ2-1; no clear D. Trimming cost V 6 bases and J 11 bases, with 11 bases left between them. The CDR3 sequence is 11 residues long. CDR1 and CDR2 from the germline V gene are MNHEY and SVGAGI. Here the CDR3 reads CASSSTFKQFF. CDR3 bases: TGTGCCAGCAGCTCCACCTTTAAGCAGTTCTTC.

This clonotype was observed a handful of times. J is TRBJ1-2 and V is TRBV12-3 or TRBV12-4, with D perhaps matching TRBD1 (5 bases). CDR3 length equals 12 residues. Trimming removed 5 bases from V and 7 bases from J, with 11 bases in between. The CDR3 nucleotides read TGTGCCAGCAGTCTCGGGACTCTTGGCTACACCTTC. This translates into CASSLGTLGYTF.

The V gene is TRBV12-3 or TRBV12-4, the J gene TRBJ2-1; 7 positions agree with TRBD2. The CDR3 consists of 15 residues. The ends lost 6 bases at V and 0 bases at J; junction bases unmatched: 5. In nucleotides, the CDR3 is TGTGCCAGCAGCGGAAGCGGGACCTCCTACAATGAGCAGTTCTTC. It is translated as CASSGSGTSYNEQFF.

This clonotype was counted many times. CDR3 sequence: CASSDGTGWEQYF. The DNA of the CDR3 is TGTGCCAGCAGCGACGGGACAGGGTGGGAGCAGTACTTC. V is TRBV7-3 and J is TRBJ2-7; TRBD1 agrees at 9 bases. The J segment lost 7 bases and the V segment lost 5 bases, leaving 6 bases of the junction unmatched. Germline loops: CDR1 SGHTA, CDR2 FQGTGA. The CDR3 extends over 13 amino acids.

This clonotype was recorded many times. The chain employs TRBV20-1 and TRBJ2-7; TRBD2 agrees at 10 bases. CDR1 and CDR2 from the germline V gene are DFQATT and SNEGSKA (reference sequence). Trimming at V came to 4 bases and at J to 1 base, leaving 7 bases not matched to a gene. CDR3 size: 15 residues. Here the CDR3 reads CSATTGTSVSYEQYF. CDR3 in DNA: TGCAGTGCTACGACCGGGACTAGCGTTTCCTACGAGCAGTACTTC.

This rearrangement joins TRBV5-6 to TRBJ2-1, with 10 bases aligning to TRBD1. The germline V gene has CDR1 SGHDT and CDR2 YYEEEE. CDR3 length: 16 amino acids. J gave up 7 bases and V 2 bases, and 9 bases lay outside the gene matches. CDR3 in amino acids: CASSFYSGTGVNEQFF. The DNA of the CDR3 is TGTGCCAGCAGCTTTTACTCCGGGACAGGGGTGAATGAGCAGTTCTTC.

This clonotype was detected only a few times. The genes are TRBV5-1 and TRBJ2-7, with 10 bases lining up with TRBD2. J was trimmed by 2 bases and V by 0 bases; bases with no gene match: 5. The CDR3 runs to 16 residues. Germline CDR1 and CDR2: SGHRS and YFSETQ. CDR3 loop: CASSLEPSGGPYEQYF. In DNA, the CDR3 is TGCGCCAGCAGCTTGGAACCTAGCGGGGGACCCTACGAGCAGTACTTC.

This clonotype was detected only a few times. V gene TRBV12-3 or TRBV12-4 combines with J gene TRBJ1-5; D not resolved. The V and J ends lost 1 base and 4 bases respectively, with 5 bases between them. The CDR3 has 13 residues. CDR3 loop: CASSLEQNQPQHF. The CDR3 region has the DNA TGTGCCAGCAGTTTAGAGCAAAATCAGCCCCAGCATTTT.

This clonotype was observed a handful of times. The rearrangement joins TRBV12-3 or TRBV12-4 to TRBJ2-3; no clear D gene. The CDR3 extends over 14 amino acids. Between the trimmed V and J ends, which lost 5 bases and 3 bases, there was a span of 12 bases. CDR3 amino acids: CASSATSRTDTQYF. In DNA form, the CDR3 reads TGTGCCAGCAGTGCGACATCTCGTACAGATACGCAGTATTTT.